This record looks at one T cell receptor beta chain sequence and its context. Using immunoSEQ multiplex PCR, the repertoire was profiled, and TCRdb retains in-frame clones only, with some absent. The profile shows fewer than 200,000 clones, around nine tenths of them singletons. The CDR3 runs to 13 residues. CDR1 and CDR2 (germline): SEHNR, FQNEAQ (reference sequence). Trimming left V 6 bases short and J 3 bases short, with 10 bases between. The entry originates in a study of T cell responses to AZD1222 COVID-19 vaccine. This TCR came from an adult in good health. The chain combines TRBV7-9 with TRBJ2-3; D unclear. This sample comprised peripheral blood, obtained on day 0 of AZD1222 vaccination. In DNA, the CDR3 is TGTGCCAGCAGTGCTGGACGTACAGATACGCAGTATTTT. It translates to CASSAGRTDTQYF. The full variable domain, rest sourced from reference TRBV7-9 and TRBJ2-3, is DTGVSQNPRHKITKRGQNVTFRCDPISEHNRLYWYRQTLGQGPEFLTYFQNEAQLEKSRLLSDRFSAERPKGSFSTLEIQRTEQGDSAMYLCASSAGRTDTQYFGPGTRLTVL.